This T cell receptor beta chain was sequenced in a study of cytomegalovirus exposure and HLA in healthy donors. Study overall: Around four fifths of 350 to 400 genotyped donors fell in the Caucasian-associated ancestry cluster. General study points: Across donors, most TCRs were seen rarely, yet some public ones were widespread.

The table lists this clone with a few counts. Its cognate antigen is unknown. Donors sampled were nominally healthy, though unrecorded immune exposures were likely. The PCR was carried out with 60 Vbeta primers and 13 Jbeta primers. Clones were sequenced by immunoSEQ multiplex PCR, and TCRdb holds only the in-frame ones, with some missing. The sample gives roughly 120,000 clones, about 80% of which show up once; roughly 5% is in the top ten. The source is a woman under 40 in good health and CMV-seropositive. Sequenced material: PBMCs.

The CDR3: CASSSTGTSGNTIYF. The CDR3 DNA reads as TGTGCCAGCAGCTCAACCGGGACATCTGGAAACACCATATATTTT. The chain is built from TRBV9 and TRBJ1-3; D perhaps matches TRBD1 (6 bases). This CDR3 has 15 amino acids. Trimming pared 4 bases from V and 1 base from J, leaving 12 bases between. The germline V gene encodes CDR1 SGDLS and CDR2 YYNGEE.